Shown below are 3 T cell receptor beta chains from a single sample sequenced in a study of response to subunit inactivated influenza vaccine. One entry per CDR3 protein results from TCRdb running MiXCR on the RT-PCR reads. The sample lists about 540,000 distinct CDR3 sequences; approximately 20% were seen once. These same records also appear under a second study, on T cells expressing NK-cell markers. From that study: TCR beta cDNA was made by 5'RACE template switching with UMIs.

Sequenced here: CD4+ T cells sorted from PBMCs, sampled 11 to 12 days after vaccination. The receptors derive from a man aged 45 to 65 who received an inactivated influenza vaccine.

CDR3 protein: CASSPRRWRETGANVLTF. CDR3 nucleotides: TGTGCCAGCTCACCACGGAGGTGGAGGGAGACTGGGGCCAACGTCCTGACTTTC. V and J are TRBV18 and TRBJ2-6; tentatively, D is TRBD2 (6 bases). Trimming cost V 1 base and J 2 bases, with 15 bases left between them. The CDR3 is made up of 18 amino acids. Germline V lookup: CDR1 KGHSH, CDR2 LQKENI.

Many counts were recorded for this clonotype. The rearrangement joins TRBV5-1 to TRBJ2-7; D unresolved. Germline V gene sequence: CDR1 SGHRS, CDR2 YFSETQ. The CDR3 runs 13 residues. The ends were cut back, 2 bases at V and 3 bases at J, with 9 bases in the middle. The chain's CDR3 is CASSFRPNYEQYF. The CDR3 DNA sequence: TGCGCCAGCAGCTTCCGACCGAACTACGAGCAGTACTTC.

The J gene is TRBJ2-1, the V gene TRBV12-3 or TRBV12-4; D is perhaps TRBD1 (6 bases). Trimming took off 5 bases at V and 4 bases at J, with 12 bases between the two ends. The length of the CDR3 is 14 residues. The CDR3 reads CASSRQESYNEQFF. The CDR3 nucleotides are TGTGCCAGCAGTCGACAGGAGAGTTACAATGAGCAGTTCTTC.